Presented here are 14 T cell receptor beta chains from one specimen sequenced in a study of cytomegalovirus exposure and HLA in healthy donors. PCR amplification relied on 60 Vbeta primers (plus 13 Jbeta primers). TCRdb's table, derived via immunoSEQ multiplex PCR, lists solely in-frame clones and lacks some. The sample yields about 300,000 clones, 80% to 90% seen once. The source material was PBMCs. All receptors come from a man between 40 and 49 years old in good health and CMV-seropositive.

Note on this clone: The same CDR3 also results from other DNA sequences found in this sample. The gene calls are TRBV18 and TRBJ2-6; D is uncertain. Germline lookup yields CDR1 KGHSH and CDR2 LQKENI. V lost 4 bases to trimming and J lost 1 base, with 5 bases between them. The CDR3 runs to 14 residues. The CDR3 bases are TGTGCCAGCTCACGTTCGTCTGGGGCCAACGTCCTGACTTTC. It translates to CASSRSSGANVLTF.

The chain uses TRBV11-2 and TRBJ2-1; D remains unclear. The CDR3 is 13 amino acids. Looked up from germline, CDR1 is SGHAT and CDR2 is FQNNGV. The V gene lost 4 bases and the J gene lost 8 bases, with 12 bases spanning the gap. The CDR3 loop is CASSSARRDEQFF. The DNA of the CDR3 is TGTGCCAGCAGCTCTGCCAGGCGCGATGAGCAGTTCTTC.

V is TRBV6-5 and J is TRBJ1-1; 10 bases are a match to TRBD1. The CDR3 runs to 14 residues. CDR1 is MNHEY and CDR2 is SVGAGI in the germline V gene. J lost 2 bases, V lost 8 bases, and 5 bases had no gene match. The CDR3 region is CASEDRGANTEAFF. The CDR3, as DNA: TGTGCCAGCGAGGACAGGGGGGCAAACACTGAAGCTTTCTTT.

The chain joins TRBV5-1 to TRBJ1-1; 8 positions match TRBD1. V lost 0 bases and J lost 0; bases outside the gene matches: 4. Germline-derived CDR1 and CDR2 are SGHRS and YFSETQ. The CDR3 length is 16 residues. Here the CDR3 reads CASSLVARGLNTEAFF. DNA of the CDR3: TGCGCCAGCAGCTTGGTGGCCAGGGGGCTGAACACTGAAGCTTTCTTT.

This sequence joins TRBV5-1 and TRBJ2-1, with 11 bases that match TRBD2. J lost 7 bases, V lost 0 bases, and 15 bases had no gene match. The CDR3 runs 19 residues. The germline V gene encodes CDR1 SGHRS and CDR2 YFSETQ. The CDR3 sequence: CASSLVLAGAGSVANEQFF. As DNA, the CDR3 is TGCGCCAGCAGCTTGGTACTAGCGGGAGCGGGTTCAGTGGCGAATGAGCAGTTCTTC. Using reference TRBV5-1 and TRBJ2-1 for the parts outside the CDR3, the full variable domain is KAGVTQTPRYLIKTRGQQVTLSCSPISGHRSVSWYQQTPGQGLQFLFEYFSETQRNKGNFPGRFSGRQFSNSRSEMNVSTLELGDSALYLCASSLVLAGAGSVANEQFFGPGTRLTVL.

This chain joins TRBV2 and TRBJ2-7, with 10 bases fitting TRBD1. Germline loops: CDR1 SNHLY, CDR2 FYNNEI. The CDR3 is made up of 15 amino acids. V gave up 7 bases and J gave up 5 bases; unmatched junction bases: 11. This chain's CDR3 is CASNNRDRGPHEQYF. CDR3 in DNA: TGTGCCAGCAATAACCGGGACAGGGGACCTCACGAGCAGTACTTC.

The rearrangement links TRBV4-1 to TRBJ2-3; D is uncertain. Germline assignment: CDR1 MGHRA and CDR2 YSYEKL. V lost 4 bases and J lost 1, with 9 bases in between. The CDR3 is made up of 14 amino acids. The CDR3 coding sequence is TGCGCCAGCAGCCCCTTCAGCGGCACAGATACGCAGTATTTT. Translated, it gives CASSPFSGTDTQYF.

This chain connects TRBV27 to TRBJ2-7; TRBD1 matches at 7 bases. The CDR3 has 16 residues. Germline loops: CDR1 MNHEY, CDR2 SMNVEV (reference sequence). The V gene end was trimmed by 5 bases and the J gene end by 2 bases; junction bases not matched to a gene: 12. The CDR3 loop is CASSTRTGARPYEQYF. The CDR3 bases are TGTGCCAGCAGTACCAGGACAGGAGCTCGCCCCTACGAGCAGTACTTC.

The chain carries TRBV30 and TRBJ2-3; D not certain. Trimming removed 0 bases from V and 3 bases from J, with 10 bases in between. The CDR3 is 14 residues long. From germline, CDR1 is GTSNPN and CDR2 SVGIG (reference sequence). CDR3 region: CAWSVLADTDTQYF. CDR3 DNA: TGTGCCTGGAGTGTACTTGCGGATACAGATACGCAGTATTTT.

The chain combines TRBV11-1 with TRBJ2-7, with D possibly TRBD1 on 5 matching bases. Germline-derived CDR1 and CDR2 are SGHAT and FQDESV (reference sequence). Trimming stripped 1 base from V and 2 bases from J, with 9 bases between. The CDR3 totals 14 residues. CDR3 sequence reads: CASSLGQGTYEQYF. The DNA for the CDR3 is TGTGCCAGCAGCTTAGGCCAGGGAACCTACGAGCAGTACTTC. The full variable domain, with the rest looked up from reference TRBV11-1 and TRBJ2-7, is EAEVAQSPRYKITEKSQAVAFWCDPISGHATLYWYRQILGQGPELLVQFQDESVVDDSQLPKDRFSAERLKGVDSTLKIQPAELGDSAMYLCASSLGQGTYEQYFGPGTRLTVT.

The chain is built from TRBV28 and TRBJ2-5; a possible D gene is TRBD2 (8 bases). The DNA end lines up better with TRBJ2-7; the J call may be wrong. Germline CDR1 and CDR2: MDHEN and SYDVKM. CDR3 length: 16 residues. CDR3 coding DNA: TGTGCCAGCAGCCCGGGGGGGACAGCTTACTCCTACGAGCAGTACTTC. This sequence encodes CASSPGGTAYSYEQYF.

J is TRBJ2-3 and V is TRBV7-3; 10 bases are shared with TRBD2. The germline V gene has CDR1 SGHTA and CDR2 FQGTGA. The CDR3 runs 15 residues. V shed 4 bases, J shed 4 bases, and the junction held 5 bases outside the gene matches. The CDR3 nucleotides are TGTGCCAGCAGCTCCCTAGCGGGAGCCTCAGATACGCAGTATTTT. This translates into CASSSLAGASDTQYF.

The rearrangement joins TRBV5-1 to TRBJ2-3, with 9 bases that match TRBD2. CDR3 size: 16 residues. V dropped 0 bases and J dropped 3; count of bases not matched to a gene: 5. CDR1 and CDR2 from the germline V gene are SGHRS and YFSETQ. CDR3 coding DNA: TGCGCCAGCAGCTTGGAAGCGGGAGGAATTACAGATACGCAGTATTTT. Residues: CASSLEAGGITDTQYF.

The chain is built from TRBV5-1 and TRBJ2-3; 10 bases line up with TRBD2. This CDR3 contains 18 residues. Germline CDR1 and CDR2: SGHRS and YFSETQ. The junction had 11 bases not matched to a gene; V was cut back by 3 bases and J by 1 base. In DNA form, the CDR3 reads TGCGCCAGCAGCTGGAGGGCTAGCGGGAGTTCGGGCACAGATACGCAGTATTTT. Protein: CASSWRASGSSGTDTQYF.